The 22 T cell receptor beta chains given below trace back to one sample, sequenced in a study of T cells in Graves' hyperthyroidism and ophthalmopathy. RNA transcripts were the template for amplifying TCR beta CDR3 regions. Researchers ran a first-round RT-PCR on the TCR CDR3 using the HTBI primer set. TCRdb reprocessed the multiplex PCR reads via MiXCR and lists one record per CDR3 protein. The top ten hold 8.4% of the sample, which has fewer than 800,000 distinct CDR3 sequences, 16% seen once. Sequencing was carried out using blood. These receptors came from a man between 18 and 35 years old with Graves' hyperthyroidism.

The V and J genes are TRBV20-1 and TRBJ2-2; D could derive from TRBD1 or TRBD2 (5 bases each). Trimming shortened V by 3 bases and J by 1 base, and 12 bases separated the two germline ends. There are 15 residues in the CDR3. The V gene's germline CDR1 is DFQATT and CDR2 SNEGSKA (reference sequence). CDR3 coding DNA: TGCAGTGCTAGCAAAGGGACCAGGAACACCGGGGAGCTGTTTTTT. It is translated as CSASKGTRNTGELFF.

In its sample, this clonotype was seen many times. J is TRBJ2-7 and V is TRBV11-3, with 7 bases identical to TRBD1. J gave up 5 bases and V 5 bases, and 6 bases lay outside the gene matches. The germline V gene encodes CDR1 SGHNT and CDR2 YENEEA. There are 13 residues in the CDR3. As DNA, the CDR3 is TGTGCCAGCAGCCGTGACAGGGAACACGAGCAGTACTTC. This encodes CASSRDREHEQYF.

This chain links TRBV25-1 with TRBJ2-5; TRBD2 might be the D (6 bases). Trimming left V 2 bases short and J 7 bases short, with 17 bases between. CDR3 length: 15 amino acids. CDR1 and CDR2 from the germline V gene are MGHDK and SYGVNS. This chain's CDR3 is CASSEESQVSGTQYF. The CDR3 DNA reads TGTGCCAGCAGTGAAGAGTCCCAGGTTAGCGGGACCCAGTACTTC.

The V call is TRBV6-2 or TRBV6-3, the J call TRBJ2-2; tentatively, D is TRBD1 or TRBD2 (6 bases each). Trimming took off 6 bases at V and 4 bases at J, with 21 bases between the two ends. This CDR3 has 17 residues. Germline V gene lookup returns CDR1 MNHEY and CDR2 SVGEGT. The CDR3 bases are TGTGCCAGCAGCTTCGGGGGCGCCGCTGCCCGCACCGGGGAGCTGTTTTTT. Amino acid sequence: CASSFGGAAARTGELFF.

This clonotype was seen ten or more times. The chain joins TRBV28 to TRBJ2-7; 9 bases match TRBD2. Trimming cost V 4 bases and J 9 bases; bases outside gene matches: 4. In germline, CDR1 is MDHEN, CDR2 SYDVKM. This CDR3 contains 12 residues. The CDR3 loop reads CASSYSGSVQYF. In DNA form, the CDR3 reads TGTGCCAGCAGTTATAGCGGGAGCGTGCAGTACTTC.

The chain joins TRBV15 to TRBJ2-7; TRBD2 is a possible D gene (7 bases). Trimming pared 3 bases from V and 4 bases from J, leaving 16 bases between. Per germline, CDR1 LNHNV and CDR2 YYDKDF (reference sequence). The CDR3 runs to 15 residues. CDR3 bases: TGTGCCACCAGCAGGAGTCTAGGGGGGGGATACGAGCAGTACTTC. Translated: CATSRSLGGGYEQYF.

In its sample, this clonotype was seen many times. The chain joins TRBV18 to TRBJ2-2; 11 nucleotides match TRBD1. V lost 3 bases and J lost 6; bases outside the gene matches: 6. Per germline, CDR1 KGHSH and CDR2 LQKENI. The CDR3 extends over 16 amino acids. The DNA of the CDR3 is TGTGCCAGCTCACCTCGGGACAGGGGGATCGCCGGGGAGCTGTTTTTT. Its protein product is CASSPRDRGIAGELFF.

This clonotype showed up many times. J is TRBJ2-5 and V is TRBV6-1; 10 bases are shared with TRBD2. After removal of 5 bases from V and 3 bases from J, the junction contained 6 bases not matched to a gene. The CDR3 spans 15 residues. Germline V gene lookup returns CDR1 MNHNS and CDR2 SASEGT. CDR3 sequence: CASSTRTSGKETQYF. The DNA for the CDR3 is TGTGCCAGCAGTACCCGGACTAGCGGAAAAGAGACCCAGTACTTC.

The table lists this clonotype with many counts. The chain is built from TRBV12-3 or TRBV12-4 and TRBJ2-1; 11 bases are shared with TRBD2. The CDR3 covers 16 residues. The junction had 15 bases not matched to a gene; V was cut back by 7 bases and J by 10 bases. Written as DNA, the CDR3 is TGTGCCAGCACCCTGACTAGCGGGATCATAGGGGGGGAGCAGTTCTTC. Translated: CASTLTSGIIGGEQFF.

This clonotype has ten or more counts. This chain connects TRBV6-5 to TRBJ2-5, with TRBD2 matching 11 bases. Germline lookup yields CDR1 MNHEY and CDR2 SVGAGI. The trim removed 0 bases at V and 5 bases at J, leaving 5 bases unmatched. The CDR3 is made up of 16 amino acids. The CDR3: CASSYSGTSGRETQYF. As DNA, the CDR3 is TGTGCCAGCAGTTACTCCGGGACTAGCGGTAGGGAGACCCAGTACTTC.

This clonotype was counted a few times. The CDR3 DNA is TGTGCCAGTAGCATTTCATTTCCCGGGACAGGGACCGATTGGGAGACCCAGTACTTC. The encoded protein is CASSISFPGTGTDWETQYF. The chain combines TRBV19 with TRBJ2-5; 9 bases match TRBD1. Germline values: CDR1 LNHDA, CDR2 SQIVND (reference sequence). The CDR3 consists of 19 residues. Trimming removed 6 bases from V and 5 bases from J; junction bases left unmatched: 22.

This clonotype was seen a handful of times. V is TRBV6-1 and J is TRBJ1-6; D ambiguous. This CDR3 is built from 14 residues. Germline V gives CDR1 MNHNS, CDR2 SASEGT. The germline V and J ends were trimmed by 1 base and 9 bases, with 10 bases remaining between them. Written as DNA, the CDR3 is TGTGCCAGCAGTGAAGGGCCTCGGCGTTCACCCCTCCACTTT. Translated, it gives CASSEGPRRSPLHF.

In this sample, this clonotype turned up a few times. A much bigger clone sits one base away, suggesting this may be a read error. V and J are TRBV12-3 or TRBV12-4 and TRBJ2-7; D may be TRBD1 (6 bases). The length of the CDR3 is 14 residues. CDR3 DNA sequence: TGTGCCAGCAATTTAACCGGACAGTCCTACGAGCAGTACTTC. Its translation: CASNLTGQSYEQYF.

Ten or more counts support this clonotype. V gene TRBV7-2 combines with J gene TRBJ2-7; TRBD1 aligns across 8 bases. This CDR3 has 16 residues. V was pared by 4 bases and J by 3 bases, with 11 bases of the junction left unmatched. Germline V gene lookup returns CDR1 SGHTA and CDR2 FQGNSA. As DNA, the CDR3 is TGTGCCAGCAGCTGGCCGGAGGACAGGGTGGACTACGAGCAGTACTTC. Its translation: CASSWPEDRVDYEQYF.

This clonotype was detected ten times or more. V usage is TRBV19 and J usage is TRBJ2-1, with 7 bases aligning to TRBD2. The CDR3 extends over 15 amino acids. The J segment lost 3 bases and the V segment lost 6 bases, leaving 8 bases of the junction unmatched. Germline V gene sequence: CDR1 LNHDA, CDR2 SQIVND (reference sequence). CDR3 region: CASSPTRDYYNEQFF. In nucleotides, the CDR3 is TGTGCCAGTAGCCCGACCCGGGACTACTACAATGAGCAGTTCTTC.

The genes are TRBV4-3 and TRBJ1-1; D is perhaps TRBD1 (5 bases). V was trimmed by 5 bases and J by 4 bases, leaving 14 bases between them. This CDR3 comprises 14 residues. CDR1 and CDR2 from the germline V gene are LGHNA and YSLEER. For the CDR3, the DNA is TGCGCCAGCAGCACGGCTGGGGGGACCACTGAAGCTTTCTTT. This gives the protein CASSTAGGTTEAFF.

This clonotype was detected ten times or more. V usage is TRBV20-1 and J usage is TRBJ2-5, with 12 bases lining up with TRBD2. The CDR3 spans 15 residues. The trim removed 7 bases at V and 2 bases at J, leaving 8 bases unmatched. Germline V gene lookup returns CDR1 DFQATT and CDR2 SNEGSKA (reference sequence). The CDR3 DNA follows: TGCAGTGTCTGGACTAGCGGGACCCATCAAGAGACCCAGTACTTC. It encodes CSVWTSGTHQETQYF.

This rearrangement joins TRBV24-1 to TRBJ1-2; no clear D. The CDR3 extends over 16 amino acids. CDR1 and CDR2 (germline): KGHDR, SFDVKD. Trimming took 2 bases from V and 4 from J, leaving 16 bases between them. Here the CDR3 DNA reads TGTGCCACCAGTGATTCGTCGCTGCCTCTGGGCTATGGCTACACCTTC. Translating it yields CATSDSSLPLGYGYTF.

This clonotype was observed at least ten times. This chain uses TRBV6-1 with TRBJ2-6; no clear D. V gave up 1 base and J gave up 1 base, with 8 bases separating them. In germline, CDR1 is MNHNS, CDR2 SASEGT. The CDR3 has 16 amino acids. The CDR3 sequence: CASSEEDGSGANVLTF. The CDR3 DNA sequence: TGTGCCAGCAGTGAAGAGGACGGGTCTGGGGCCAACGTCCTGACTTTC.

The table lists this clonotype with a few counts. V gene TRBV19 combines with J gene TRBJ1-5; TRBD1 might be the D (6 bases). Germline V CDR1 and CDR2: LNHDA, SQIVND (reference sequence). The CDR3 has 15 residues. The ends were cut back, 5 bases at V and 4 bases at J, with 15 bases in the middle. The DNA for the CDR3 is TGTGCCAGTAGTCTATTGGACAGCGATAATCAGCCCCAGCATTTT. Translation gives CASSLLDSDNQPQHF.

In this sample, this clonotype turned up many times. The chain uses TRBV27 and TRBJ2-3; D possibly corresponds to TRBD2 (5 bases). Trimming removed 2 bases at V and 5 bases at J, with 11 bases between. From germline, CDR1 is MNHEY and CDR2 SMNVEV (reference sequence). The CDR3 loop spans 14 amino acids. The CDR3 DNA is TGTGCCAGCAGTTTAGTCGCCCGGGGAGATACGCAGTATTTT. Protein product: CASSLVARGDTQYF.

This clonotype was counted ten times or more. The V call is TRBV7-8, the J call TRBJ2-1; 14 bases agree with TRBD2. Trimming took 4 bases from V and 0 from J; bases not matched to a gene: 11. Germline V gives CDR1 SGHVS, CDR2 FQNEAQ. The CDR3 runs to 20 residues. The CDR3 nucleotides read TGTGCCAGCAGCTCACCCGGGACTAGCGGGAGTCCGAGCTCCTACAATGAGCAGTTCTTC. Amino acid sequence: CASSSPGTSGSPSSYNEQFF.